The next 2 T cell receptor beta chains were all read from a single sample in a study of cytomegalovirus exposure and HLA in healthy donors. A multiplex PCR was run with 60 Vbeta primers and 13 Jbeta primers. Clones were read by immunoSEQ multiplex PCR, and TCRdb kept only the in-frame ones, dropping some. The sample lists some 150,000 clones; 82% were seen once. The sequencing sample was made of PBMCs. The receptors shown here come from a woman in her fifties or sixties in good health and CMV-seropositive.

J is TRBJ2-1 and V is TRBV6-5; D gene uncertain. From germline, CDR1 is MNHEY and CDR2 SVGAGI. V was clipped by 5 bases and J by 12 bases, with 11 bases between them. The CDR3 is 11 residues long. As DNA, the CDR3 is TGTGCCAGCAGTGAAATGGTCGGGCAGTTCTTC. This encodes CASSEMVGQFF.

The table lists this clone with a few counts. The rearrangement links TRBV6-4 to TRBJ2-3; D is undetermined. CDR1 and CDR2 (germline): MRHNA, SNTAGT. CDR3 length: 13 amino acids. The germline V and J ends were trimmed by 3 bases and 3 bases, with 7 bases remaining between them. The CDR3 DNA reads as TGTGCCAGCAGTGATTCGGTTACAGATACGCAGTATTTT. Its protein product is CASSDSVTDTQYF.